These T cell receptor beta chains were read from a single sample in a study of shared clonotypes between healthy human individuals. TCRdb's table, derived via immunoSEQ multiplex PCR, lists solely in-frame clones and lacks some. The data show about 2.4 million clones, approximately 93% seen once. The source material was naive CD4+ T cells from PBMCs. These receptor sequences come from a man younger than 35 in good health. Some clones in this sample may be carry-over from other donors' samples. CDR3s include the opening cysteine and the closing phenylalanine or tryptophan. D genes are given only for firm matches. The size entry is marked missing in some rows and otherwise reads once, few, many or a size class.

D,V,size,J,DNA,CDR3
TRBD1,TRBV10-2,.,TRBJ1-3,TGCGCCAGCAGTGAGTCACGGGACAGAGGCACCATATATTTT,CASSESRDRGTIYF
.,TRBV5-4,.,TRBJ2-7,TGTGCCAGCAGTTCCGGTGGAGGGCCAAGCGAGCAGTACTTC,CASSSGGGPSEQYF
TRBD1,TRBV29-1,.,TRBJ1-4,TGCAGCGTTTTCCCCCGACAGGGAACTAATGAAAAACTGTTTTTT,CSVFPRQGTNEKLFF
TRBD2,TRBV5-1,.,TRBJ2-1,TGCGCCAGCAGCTTGGCCGGGCTAGCGGGAGCCCATGAGCAGTTCTTC,CASSLAGLAGAHEQFF
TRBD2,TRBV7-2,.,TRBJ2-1,TGTGCCAGCAGTCGTGGACTAGCGGCGTACAATGAGCAGTTCTTC,CASSRGLAAYNEQFF
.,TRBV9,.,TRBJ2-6,TGTGCCAGCAGCGCCCTACAGGGAAGAGCCTCTGGGGCCAACGTCCTGACTTTC,CASSALQGRASGANVLTF
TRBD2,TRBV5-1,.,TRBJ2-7,TGCGCCAGCAGCTTGGGTGGCGGGAGCTCCTACGAGCAGTACTTC,CASSLGGGSSYEQYF
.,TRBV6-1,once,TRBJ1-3,TGTGCCAGCAGTGGCTTCGGCAGGGTAGGATCTGGAAACACCATATATTTT,CASSGFGRVGSGNTIYF
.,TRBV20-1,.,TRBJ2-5,TGCAGTGCTGTAACCGAGACCCAGTACTTC,CSAVTETQYF
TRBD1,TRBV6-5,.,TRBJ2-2,TGTGCCAGCAGGTCCGGACAGGGCACCGGGGAGCTGTTTTTT,CASRSGQGTGELFF
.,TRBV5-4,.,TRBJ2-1,TGTGCCAGCAGCACCGGGACAACCTACAATGAGCAGTTCTTC,CASSTGTTYNEQFF
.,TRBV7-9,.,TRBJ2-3,TGTGCCAGCAGCCTTATAGGGGGAGGTTCGGATACGCAGTATTTT,CASSLIGGGSDTQYF
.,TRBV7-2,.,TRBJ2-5,TGTGCCAGCAGCTTAGCAACAGGGTATGGAGAGACCCAGTACTTC,CASSLATGYGETQYF
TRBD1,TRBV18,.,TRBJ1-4,TGTGCCAGCTCCCAGGGGGCGGATGAAAAACTGTTTTTT,CASSQGADEKLFF
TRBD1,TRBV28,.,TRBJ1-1,TGTGCCAGCAGAGTAGGGGGCGCGAAGAACACTGAAGCTTTCTTT,CASRVGGAKNTEAFF
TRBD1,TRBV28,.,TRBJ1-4,TGTGCCAGCAGTTTCGATCGACAGGGGCTAAATGAAAAACTGTTTTTT,CASSFDRQGLNEKLFF
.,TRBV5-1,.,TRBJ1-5,TGCGCCAGCAGCCCCGGGGGTGGCGGAGGAGTGAGTCAGCCCCAGCATTTT,CASSPGGGGGVSQPQHF
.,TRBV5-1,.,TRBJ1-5,TGCGCCAGCAGCTGGGGGGACATCGGCAATCAGCCCCAGCATTTT,CASSWGDIGNQPQHF
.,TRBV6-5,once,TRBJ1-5,TGTGCCAGCAGCCCTTTTTCAGGGGATCACCAGCCCCAGCATTTT,CASSPFSGDHQPQHF
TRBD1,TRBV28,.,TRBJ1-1,TGTGCCAGCAGTAGGGGACAGGGTTATTCTGAAGCTTTCTTT,CASSRGQGYSEAFF
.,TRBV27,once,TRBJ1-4,TGTGCCAGCAGTTTAAGCAGGGCGGGTGAAAAACTGTTTTTT,CASSLSRAGEKLFF
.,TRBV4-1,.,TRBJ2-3,TGCGCCAGCAGCCAGATGACAGCTAGCACAGATACGCAGTATTTT,CASSQMTASTDTQYF
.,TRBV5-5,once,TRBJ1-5,TGTGCCAGCAGCTTGGGGCGGTCGAATAGCAATCAGCCCCAGCATTTT,CASSLGRSNSNQPQHF